One T cell receptor beta chain is described in this entry. The Seattle site enrolled patients during active infection and followed them longitudinally. This sample stems from a study of blood T cell repertoires in COVID-19. Study as a whole: Spain, Italy and the United States supplied samples that represented acute and convalescent COVID-19. T cells, B-cell-depleted T cells, or PBMCs supplied cDNA or gDNA.

The V gene end was trimmed by 0 bases and the J gene end by 8 bases; junction bases not matched to a gene: 9. The germline gives CDR1 LGHDT, CDR2 YNNKEL (reference sequence). The CDR3 extends over 15 amino acids. Assay: immunoSEQ multiplex PCR; the TCRdb copy retains only in-frame clones and omits some. The profile shows 120,000 to 150,000 clones, approximately 83% of them singletons. This chain uses TRBV3-1 (or the pseudogene TRBV3-2) with TRBJ1-2; 7 positions match TRBD1. The sequence was collected from a woman aged 55-69 years with COVID-19, enrolled during active disease. The sequenced material came from peripheral blood. CDR3 in amino acids: CASSQDEGARRGYTF. The CDR3 nucleotides are TGTGCCAGCAGCCAAGATGAGGGGGCGAGGCGAGGCTACACCTTC.